This T cell receptor beta chain was recovered during a study of response to subunit inactivated influenza vaccine. CDR3 length equals 15 residues. Germline V gene lookup returns CDR1 MDHEN and CDR2 SYDVKM. V lost 5 bases, J lost 1 base, and 14 bases lay in between. This clonotype has more than one count but fewer than ten. TCRdb reprocessed the RT-PCR reads via MiXCR and lists one record per CDR3 protein. The data hold a few hundred thousand distinct CDR3 sequences, with more than 10% observed a single time. The sequencing here drew on non-naive T cells sorted from PBMCs, taken 14 to 15 days before vaccination. This receptor was identified in a man aged 50-59 years who received an inactivated influenza vaccine. The rearrangement uses TRBV28 and TRBJ1-1; no clear D. The CDR3 loop reads CASSRVVARNTEAFF. Written as DNA, the CDR3 is TGTGCCAGCAGTCGCGTGGTGGCTAGGAACACTGAAGCTTTCTTT.